The TCR beta chain under discussion was sequenced for a study of T cells in Graves' hyperthyroidism and ophthalmopathy. The overall study: Peripheral blood was drawn at first diagnosis, prior to all treatment. Study-level results: Through a model of 13 V-J features, ophthalmopathy was separated from stable hyperthyroidism.

Trimming removed 0 bases at V and 4 bases at J, with 13 bases between. Germline CDR1 is SGDLS and CDR2 is YYNGEE. The CDR3 is 15 residues long. Uncontrolled infection, other autoimmune disease, pregnancy and lactation each barred patients from inclusion. TCR beta CDR3 region amplification was performed from RNA transcripts. A set of HTBI primers served as the primers for a first-round RT-PCR of the TCR CDR3. From the multiplex PCR reads, TCRdb called clonotypes with MiXCR, one entry per CDR3 protein. The sample records 350,000 to 500,000 distinct CDR3 sequences, roughly 13% being singletons. A word on this clonotype: Its antigen is not identified.

The rearrangement uses TRBV9 and TRBJ1-2; D perhaps matches TRBD1 (5 bases). Sample: blood. The receptor comes from a woman younger than 35 with Graves' hyperthyroidism. The CDR3 sequence: CASSVDPGVGYGYTF. For the CDR3, the DNA is TGTGCCAGCAGCGTAGATCCGGGGGTGGGCTATGGCTACACCTTC.